This T cell receptor beta chain was found in a study of blood T cells in healthy people across ages. This CDR3 is built from 11 residues. Germline V gene data show CDR1 as MNHNS and CDR2 as SASEGT. The J segment lost 12 bases and the V segment lost 8 bases, leaving 7 bases of the junction unmatched. Per sample, extraction of total RNA gave at least 5 micrograms in every case. The authors ran a second PCR of about 7 to 11 cycles using a sample-barcoded 5' primer and a J-beta primer mix. In TCRdb, the 5' RACE reads were re-called with MiXCR into one record per CDR3 protein. This table holds some 760,000 distinct CDR3 sequences, roughly 25% found once. In this sample, this clonotype turned up a few times. The sample also formed part of further work on T cells of mothers and their children.

This sequence joins TRBV6-1 and TRBJ2-1; TRBD1 agrees at 7 bases. The sequenced material came from blood. The TCR originated in a boy younger than 18 in good health. CDR3 protein: CASALNRGQFF. CDR3 DNA sequence: TGTGCCAGCGCATTAAACAGGGGGCAGTTCTTC.